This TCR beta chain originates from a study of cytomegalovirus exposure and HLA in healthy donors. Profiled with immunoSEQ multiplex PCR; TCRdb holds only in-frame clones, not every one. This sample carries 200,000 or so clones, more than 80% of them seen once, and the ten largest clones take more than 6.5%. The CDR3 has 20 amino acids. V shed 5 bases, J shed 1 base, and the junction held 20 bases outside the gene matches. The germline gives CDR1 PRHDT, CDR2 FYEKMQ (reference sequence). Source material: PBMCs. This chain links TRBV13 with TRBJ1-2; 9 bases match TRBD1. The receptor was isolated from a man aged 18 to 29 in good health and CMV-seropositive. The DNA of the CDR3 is TGTGCCAGCAGCCTACGGTCAATGGGGACAGGGTTCCGAGTTAACTATGGCTACACCTTC. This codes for CASSLRSMGTGFRVNYGYTF.